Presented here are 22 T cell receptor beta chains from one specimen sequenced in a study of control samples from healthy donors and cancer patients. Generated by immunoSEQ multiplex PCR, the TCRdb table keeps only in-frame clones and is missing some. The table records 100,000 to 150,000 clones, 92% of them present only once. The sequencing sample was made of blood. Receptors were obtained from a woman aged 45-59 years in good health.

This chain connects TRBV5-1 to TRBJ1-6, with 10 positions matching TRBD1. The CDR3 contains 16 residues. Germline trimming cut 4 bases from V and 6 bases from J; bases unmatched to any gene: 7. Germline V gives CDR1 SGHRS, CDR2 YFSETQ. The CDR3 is CASSVEGTGVNSPLHF. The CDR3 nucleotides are TGCGCCAGCAGCGTCGAGGGGACAGGGGTTAATTCACCCCTCCACTTT.

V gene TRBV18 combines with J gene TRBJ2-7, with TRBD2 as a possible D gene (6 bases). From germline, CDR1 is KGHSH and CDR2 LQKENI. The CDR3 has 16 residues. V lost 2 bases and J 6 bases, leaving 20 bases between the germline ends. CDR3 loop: CASSPIAGTPGGEQYF. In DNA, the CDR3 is TGTGCCAGCTCACCAATTGCCGGGACTCCCGGCGGCGAGCAGTACTTC. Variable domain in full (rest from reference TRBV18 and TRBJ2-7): NAGVMQNPRHLVRRRGQEARLRCSPMKGHSHVYWYRQLPEEGLKFMVYLQKENIIDESGMPKERFSAEFPKEGPSILRIQQVVRGDSAAYFCASSPIAGTPGGEQYFGPGTRLTVT.

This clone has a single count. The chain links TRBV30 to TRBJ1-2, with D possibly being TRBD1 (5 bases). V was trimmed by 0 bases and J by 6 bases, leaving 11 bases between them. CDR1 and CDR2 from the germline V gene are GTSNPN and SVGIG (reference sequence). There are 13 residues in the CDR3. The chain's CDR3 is CAWSVGGGDGYTF. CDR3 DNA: TGTGCCTGGAGTGTGGGTGGGGGAGATGGCTACACCTTC.

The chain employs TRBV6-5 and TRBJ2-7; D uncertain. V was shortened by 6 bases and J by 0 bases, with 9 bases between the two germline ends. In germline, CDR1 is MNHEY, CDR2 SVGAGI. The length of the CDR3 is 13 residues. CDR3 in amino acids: CASRGRSSYEQYF. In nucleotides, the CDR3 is TGTGCCAGCAGGGGTAGGAGCTCCTACGAGCAGTACTTC.

Written as DNA, the CDR3 is TGCGCCAGCAGCTCGACATCGACTAATGAAAAACTGTTTTTT. Amino acid sequence: CASSSTSTNEKLFF. This chain joins TRBV5-1 and TRBJ1-4; the D is unclear. Trimming left V 3 bases short and J 2 bases short, with 8 bases between. Germline V lookup: CDR1 SGHRS, CDR2 YFSETQ. This CDR3 is built from 14 residues.

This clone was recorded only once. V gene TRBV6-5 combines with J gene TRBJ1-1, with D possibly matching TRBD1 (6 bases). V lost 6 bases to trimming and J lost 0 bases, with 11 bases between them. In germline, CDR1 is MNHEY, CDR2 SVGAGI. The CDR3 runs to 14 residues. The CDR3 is CASSRTGMNTEAFF. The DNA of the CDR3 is TGTGCCAGCAGCCGCACAGGGATGAACACTGAAGCTTTCTTT.

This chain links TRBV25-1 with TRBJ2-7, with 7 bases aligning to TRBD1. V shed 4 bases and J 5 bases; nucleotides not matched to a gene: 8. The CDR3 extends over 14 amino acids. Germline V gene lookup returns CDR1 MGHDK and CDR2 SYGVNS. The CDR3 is CASSVFTGAHEQYF. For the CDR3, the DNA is TGTGCCAGCAGTGTCTTTACAGGGGCTCACGAGCAGTACTTC.

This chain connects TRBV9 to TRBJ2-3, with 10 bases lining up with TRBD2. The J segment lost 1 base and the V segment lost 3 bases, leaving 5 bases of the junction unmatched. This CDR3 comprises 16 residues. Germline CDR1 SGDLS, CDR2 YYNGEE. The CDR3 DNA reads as TGTGCCAGCAGCGCCTTAGCGGGAGGAGGCACAGATACGCAGTATTTT. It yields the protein CASSALAGGGTDTQYF.

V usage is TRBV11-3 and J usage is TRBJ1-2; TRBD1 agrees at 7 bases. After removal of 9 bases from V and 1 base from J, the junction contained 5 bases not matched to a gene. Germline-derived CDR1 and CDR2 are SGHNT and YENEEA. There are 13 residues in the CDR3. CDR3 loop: CARRQGGNYGYTF. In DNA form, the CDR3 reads TGTGCCAGACGACAGGGCGGTAACTATGGCTACACCTTC.

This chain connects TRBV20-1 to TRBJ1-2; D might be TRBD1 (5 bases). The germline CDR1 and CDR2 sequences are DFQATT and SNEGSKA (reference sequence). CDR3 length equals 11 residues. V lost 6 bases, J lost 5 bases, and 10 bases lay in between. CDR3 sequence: CSAWGGYGYTF. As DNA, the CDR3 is TGCAGTGCCTGGGGGGGGTATGGCTACACCTTC.

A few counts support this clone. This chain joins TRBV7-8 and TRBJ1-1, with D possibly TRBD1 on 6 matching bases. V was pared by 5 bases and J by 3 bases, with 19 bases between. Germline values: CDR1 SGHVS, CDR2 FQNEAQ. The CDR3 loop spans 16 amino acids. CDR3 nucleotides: TGTGCCAGCAGCCGAGACAGGCGGGTGGGGTACACTGAAGCTTTCTTT. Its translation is CASSRDRRVGYTEAFF.

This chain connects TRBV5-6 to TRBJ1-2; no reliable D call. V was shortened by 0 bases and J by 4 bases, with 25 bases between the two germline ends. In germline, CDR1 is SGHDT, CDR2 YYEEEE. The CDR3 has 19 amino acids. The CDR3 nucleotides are TGTGCCAGCAGCTTGGAGGTGGACCCCGGGGAGAACATTCCCTATGGCTACACCTTC. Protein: CASSLEVDPGENIPYGYTF. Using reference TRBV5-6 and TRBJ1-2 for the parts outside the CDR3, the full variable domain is DAGVTQSPTHLIKTRGQQVTLRCSPKSGHDTVSWYQQALGQGPQFIFQYYEEEERQRGNFPDRFSGHQFPNYSSELNVNALLLGDSALYLCASSLEVDPGENIPYGYTFGSGTRLTVV.

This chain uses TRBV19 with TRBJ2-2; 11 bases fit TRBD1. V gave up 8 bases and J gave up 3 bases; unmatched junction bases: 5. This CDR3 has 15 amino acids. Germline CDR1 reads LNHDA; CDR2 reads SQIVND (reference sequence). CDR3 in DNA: TGTGCCAGTCTCCGGGACAGGGGGGACACCGGGGAGCTGTTTTTT. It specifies CASLRDRGDTGELFF.

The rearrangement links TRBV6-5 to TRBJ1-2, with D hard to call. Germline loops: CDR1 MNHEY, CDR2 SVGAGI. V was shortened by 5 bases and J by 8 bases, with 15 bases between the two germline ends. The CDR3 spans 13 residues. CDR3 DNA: TGTGCCAGCAGTAGAGGAGGTGGTTTGGGCTACACCTTC. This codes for CASSRGGGLGYTF.

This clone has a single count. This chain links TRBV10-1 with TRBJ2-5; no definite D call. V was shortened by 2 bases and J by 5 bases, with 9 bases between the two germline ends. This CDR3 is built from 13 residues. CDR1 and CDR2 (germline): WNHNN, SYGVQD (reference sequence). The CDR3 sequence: CASSEDAGETQYF. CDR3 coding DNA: TGCGCCAGCAGTGAGGACGCCGGCGAGACCCAGTACTTC.

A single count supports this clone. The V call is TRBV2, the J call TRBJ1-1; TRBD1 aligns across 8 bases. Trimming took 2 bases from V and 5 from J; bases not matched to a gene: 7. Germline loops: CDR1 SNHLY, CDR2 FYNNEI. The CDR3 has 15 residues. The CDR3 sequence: CASSELGRGLTEAFF. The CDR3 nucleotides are TGTGCCAGCAGTGAACTTGGCAGGGGGCTTACTGAAGCTTTCTTT.

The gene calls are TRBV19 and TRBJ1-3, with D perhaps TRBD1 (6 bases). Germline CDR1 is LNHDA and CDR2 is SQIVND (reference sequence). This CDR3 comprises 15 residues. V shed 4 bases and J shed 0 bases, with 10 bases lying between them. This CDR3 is CASSTRQVSGNTIYF. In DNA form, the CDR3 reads TGTGCCAGTAGTACCAGACAGGTCTCTGGAAACACCATATATTTT.

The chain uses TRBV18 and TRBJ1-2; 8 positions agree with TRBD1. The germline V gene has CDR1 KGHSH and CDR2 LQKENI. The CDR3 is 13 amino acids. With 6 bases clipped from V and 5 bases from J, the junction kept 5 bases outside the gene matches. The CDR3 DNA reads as TGTGCCAGCTCTCCGGACAGGGTATATGGCTACACCTTC. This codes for CASSPDRVYGYTF.

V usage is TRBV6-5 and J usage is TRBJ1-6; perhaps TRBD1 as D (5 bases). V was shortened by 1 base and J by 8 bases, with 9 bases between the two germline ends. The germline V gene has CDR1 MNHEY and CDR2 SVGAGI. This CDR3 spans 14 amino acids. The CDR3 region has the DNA TGTGCCAGCAGTTACTGGGACGGAGATTCACCCCTCCACTTT. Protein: CASSYWDGDSPLHF.

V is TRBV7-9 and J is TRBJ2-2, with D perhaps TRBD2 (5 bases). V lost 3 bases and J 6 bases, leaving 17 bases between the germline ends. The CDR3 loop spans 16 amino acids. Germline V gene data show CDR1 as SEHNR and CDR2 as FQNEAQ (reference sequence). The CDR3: CASSFLDFPSPGELFF. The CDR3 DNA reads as TGTGCCAGCAGCTTTTTGGACTTCCCAAGTCCCGGGGAGCTGTTTTTT.

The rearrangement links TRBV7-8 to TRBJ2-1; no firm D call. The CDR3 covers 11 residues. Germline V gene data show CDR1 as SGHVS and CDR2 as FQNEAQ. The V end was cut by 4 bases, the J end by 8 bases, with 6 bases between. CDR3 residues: CASSSRYEQFF. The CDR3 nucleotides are TGTGCCAGCAGCTCGAGATATGAGCAGTTCTTC.

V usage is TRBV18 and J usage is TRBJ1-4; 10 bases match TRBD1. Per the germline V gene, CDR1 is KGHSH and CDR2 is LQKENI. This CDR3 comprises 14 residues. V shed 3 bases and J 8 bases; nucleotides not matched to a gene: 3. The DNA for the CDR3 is TGTGCCAGCTCACCTCCGGGACAGGGGGAAAAACTGTTTTTT. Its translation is CASSPPGQGEKLFF.